The clone carrying this T cell receptor beta chain showed up just a few times. The Seattle site enrolled patients during active infection and followed them longitudinally. The CDR3 loop spans 17 amino acids. The V end lost 3 bases, the J end lost 0 bases, and 14 bases lay between the germline ends. Germline values: CDR1 SGHTA, CDR2 FQGNSA. Study processing details: Amplification with reference gene primers provided the estimates of nucleated cell counts. Here immunoSEQ multiplex PCR was the method, and the copy in TCRdb shows in-frame clones only, minus some. D and trimming were read from the DNA, whereas the V and J calls and clone size are those reported in that table. The sample has 120,000 or so clones, roughly 90% seen once; the top ten hold roughly 4%. The sample originates from a study of blood T cell repertoires in COVID-19. Study at large: Italy, Spain and the United States were the sources of the convalescent and acute COVID-19 samples.

The sample consisted of peripheral blood. This TCR was recovered from a woman aged 60 to 75 with COVID-19, enrolled during active disease. The V and J genes are TRBV7-2 and TRBJ2-2, with D possibly matching TRBD1 (6 bases). This CDR3 reads CASSFGLQGSNTGELFF. The CDR3 DNA reads TGTGCCAGCAGCTTTGGCCTACAGGGATCGAACACCGGGGAGCTGTTTTTT.